This is a list of T cell receptor beta chains from one sample in a study of T cells after yellow fever vaccination. A single record per CDR3 protein comes from TCRdb applying MiXCR to the 5' RACE reads. The table shows some 300,000 distinct CDR3 sequences, with under 9% occurring only once. Sequencing was performed on CD4+ T cells sorted from PBMCs, taken 5 days after the yellow fever booster vaccination. These receptors all stem from a man between 18 and 35 years old who received the YFV17D yellow fever vaccine. The CDR3 runs from the conserved cysteine through the conserved F or W. Fields, in order: clone size, J gene, V gene, D gene, CDR3 DNA, CDR3 protein. The D gene is left open where the match is weak. Part of the rows lack a size; the others show once, few, many or a class for expanded clones.

few TRBJ1-6 TRBV12-5 - TGTGCTAGTGGTTTGGTACTCGGGGGAAGTTCACCCCTCCACTTT CASGLVLGGSSPLHF
few TRBJ2-1 TRBV11-3 - TGTGCCAGCAGCTTAGGGTCAGACCGATACAATGAGCAGTTCTTC CASSLGSDRYNEQFF
many TRBJ2-3 TRBV20-1 - TGCAGTGCTAGAGATCCGACTAGTTATATCCCAGATACGCAGTATTTT CSARDPTSYIPDTQYF
few TRBJ2-1 TRBV10-3 TRBD1 TGTGCCACCCAACCGGGACAGGGAAGGGATGAGCAGTTCTTC CATQPGQGRDEQFF
- TRBJ2-3 TRBV6-5 - TGTGCCAGCAGTTACCCCGGTTCAGATACGCAGTATTTT CASSYPGSDTQYF
- TRBJ2-3 TRBV6-2/TRBV6-3 TRBD1 TGTGCCAGCAGGGACCGACAGGGGGCGAGCACAGATACGCAGTATTTT CASRDRQGASTDTQYF
- TRBJ1-1 TRBV6-5 - TGTGCCAGCAGAGCAGGGGTGAACACTGAAGCTTTCTTT CASRAGVNTEAFF
many TRBJ2-2 TRBV24-1 - TGTGCCACCAGTGATCAGGGGACGAGAGCGAACACCGGGGAGCTGTTTTTT CATSDQGTRANTGELFF
few TRBJ2-3 TRBV20-1 TRBD2 TGCAGTGCTAAGGGAGCGGGGGGGAGAGATACGCAGTATTTT CSAKGAGGRDTQYF
- TRBJ1-1 TRBV30 - TGTGCCTGGAGTTTGGTAACAACGGGGACTGAAGCTTTCTTT CAWSLVTTGTEAFF
- TRBJ1-2 TRBV12-3/TRBV12-4 TRBD1 TGTGCCAGCAGTTCCAGGGGGCACGATGGCTACACCTTC CASSSRGHDGYTF
few TRBJ2-5 TRBV20-1 TRBD2 TGCAGTGCGACTAGCGGGGGGAGAGAGACCCAGTACTTC CSATSGGRETQYF
- TRBJ2-3 TRBV20-1 - TGCAGTGCTAGAGAACGGCGGGGCCGCACAGATACGCAGTATTTT CSARERRGRTDTQYF
many TRBJ2-7 TRBV7-8 - TGTGCCAGCAGCTTAGCGCTGGCAGGCGCCTACGAGCAGTACTTC CASSLALAGAYEQYF
- TRBJ2-3 TRBV20-1 - TGCAGTGCTAGCACGGCCCAGAGCACAGATACGCAGTATTTT CSASTAQSTDTQYF
- TRBJ1-5 TRBV12-3/TRBV12-4 TRBD1 TGTGCCAGCAGTTTGACAGGGTCTTCACAGCCCCAGCATTTT CASSLTGSSQPQHF
few TRBJ2-3 TRBV10-1 TRBD2 TGCGCCAGCAGTCTTACTAGCGGGGGGTCCCCTCCCGACACAGATACGCAGTATTTT CASSLTSGGSPPDTDTQYF
many TRBJ1-5 TRBV12-3/TRBV12-4 - TGTGCCAGCAGCCAGGGAGAAGGTCAGCCCCAGCATTTT CASSQGEGQPQHF
many TRBJ2-7 TRBV20-1 - TGCAGTGCCATCACCGGGGGCTCCTACGAGCAGTACTTC CSAITGGSYEQYF
few TRBJ2-3 TRBV11-1 TRBD2 TGTGCCAGCAGTAGGACTAGCGGGTCCCGCACAGATACGCAGTATTTT CASSRTSGSRTDTQYF
few TRBJ1-1 TRBV5-4 TRBD1 TGTGCCAGCGGCCAGCCCACAGGGGCCACTGAAGCTTTCTTT CASGQPTGATEAFF
many TRBJ1-4 TRBV12-3/TRBV12-4 - TGTGCCAGCAGTTTTAGGGAGAATGAAAAACTGTTTTTT CASSFRENEKLFF
few TRBJ1-2 TRBV7-9 - TGTGCCAGCAGCTCGAGGGTAGGGTTTGGCTACACCTTC CASSSRVGFGYTF
few TRBJ2-7 TRBV6-4 - TGTGCCAGCAGTGATCGGGGGATCGGCTACGAGCAGTACTTC CASSDRGIGYEQYF
many TRBJ1-4 TRBV6-2/TRBV6-3 - TGTGCCAGCAGTCCCGGGGATGAAAAACTGTTTTTT CASSPGDEKLFF
few TRBJ2-4 TRBV4-3 TRBD1 TGCGCCAGCAGCCAAACAGCAAGACAGGGGGCGGGAAACATTCAGTACTTC CASSQTARQGAGNIQYF
- TRBJ2-5 TRBV5-4 TRBD2 TGTGCCAGCAGCACTGGGGCGGGGGGGCTGGAGACCCAGTACTTC CASSTGAGGLETQYF
- TRBJ2-5 TRBV28 - TGTGCCAGCAGTTTCCAGGGGACCTCGGAGACCCAGTACTTC CASSFQGTSETQYF
many TRBJ1-6 TRBV18 - TGTGCCAGCCAGGACAGAGATAATTCACCCCTCCACTTT CASQDRDNSPLHF
many TRBJ2-3 TRBV5-1 TRBD2 TGCGCCAGCAGCCTCGGACTAGCGGGAAGCACAGATACGCAGTATTTT CASSLGLAGSTDTQYF
- TRBJ1-1 TRBV18 TRBD1 TGTGCCAGCTCACCATATCTAACAGGGGGTGACACTGAAGCTTTCTTT CASSPYLTGGDTEAFF
few TRBJ1-6 TRBV6-2/TRBV6-3 - TGTGCCAGCAGTTACCACGAACGGACTGAGAATTCACCCCTCCACTTT CASSYHERTENSPLHF
- TRBJ1-5 TRBV18 - TGTGCCAGCTCATCCAACAGTGATCAGCCCCAGCATTTT CASSSNSDQPQHF
- TRBJ2-3 TRBV3-2 - TGTGCCAGCAGCCAAGATACAGGTACCACAGATACGCAGTATTTT CASSQDTGTTDTQYF
few TRBJ1-2 TRBV6-5 TRBD1 TGTGCCAGCAAAAATAGCGGACAGGGATACGGCTACACCTTC CASKNSGQGYGYTF
few TRBJ1-1 TRBV12-3/TRBV12-4 - TGTGCCACCTCAGTTCCCCCAATGAACACTGAAGCTTTCTTT CATSVPPMNTEAFF
- TRBJ2-1 TRBV5-1 - TGCGCCAGCAGCGAGGGCCAAGGGGGCAATGAGCAGTTCTTC CASSEGQGGNEQFF
many TRBJ1-2 TRBV24-1 - TGTGCCACCAGCGGGCCGACAGGATCTTCCGATGGCTACACCTTC CATSGPTGSSDGYTF
few TRBJ1-1 TRBV20-1 - TGCAGTTCCAGGGAGGGGGGGACTGAAGCTTTCTTT CSSREGGTEAFF